One T cell receptor (beta chain) is described in this entry. This CDR3 spans 14 amino acids. The V end was cut by 6 bases, the J end by 3 bases, with 12 bases between. CDR1 and CDR2 from the germline V gene are ENHRY and SYGVKD. Using immunoSEQ multiplex PCR, the repertoire was profiled, and TCRdb retains in-frame clones only, with some absent. Here the sample spans about 200,000 clones, 90% to 95% being singletons. These data come from a study of blood T cell repertoires in COVID-19. At the level of the study: Collection of acute and convalescent COVID-19 samples took place in the United States, Italy and Spain. T cells, B-cell-depleted T cells, or PBMCs supplied cDNA or gDNA.

Enrolled during active infection, Seattle patients were then followed longitudinally. This chain connects TRBV10-3 to TRBJ1-5; D might be TRBD1 (5 bases). This clonotype was sampled from a man aged 55 to 70 with COVID-19, enrolled during active disease. Specimen: peripheral blood. The CDR3 DNA is TGTGCCATCAGCCGATCGGGACTCAATCAGCCCCAGCATTTT. As protein: CAISRSGLNQPQHF.